This T cell receptor beta chain is drawn from a study of blood T cell repertoires in COVID-19. Sequencing used immunoSEQ multiplex PCR; TCRdb keeps in-frame clones, though not all of them. The sample includes over 400,000 clones, just over 85% of them seen just once. This CDR3 is built from 14 residues. Germline CDR1 and CDR2: GTSNPN and SVGIG (reference sequence). Germline trimming cut 3 bases from V and 0 bases from J; bases unmatched to any gene: 5. The clonotype was recovered from a young woman with active or convalescent COVID-19. Sequenced input: peripheral blood. The rearrangement joins TRBV30 to TRBJ2-7, with 7 bases that match TRBD1. The CDR3 sequence: CAWSEGAGSYEQYF. The DNA for the CDR3 is TGTGCCTGGAGCGAGGGGGCGGGCTCCTACGAGCAGTACTTC. The variable domain in full, with the rest retrieved from reference TRBV30 and TRBJ2-7, is SQTIHQWPATLVQPVGSPLSLECTVEGTSNPNLYWYRQAAGRGLQLLFYSVGIGQISSEVPQNLSASRPQDRQFILSSKKLLLSDSGFYLCAWSEGAGSYEQYFGPGTRLTVT.